The 31 T cell receptor beta chains given below trace back to one sample, sequenced in a study of control samples from healthy donors and cancer patients. Libraries were prepared by immunoSEQ multiplex PCR; TCRdb keeps only in-frame clonotypes and omits some of them. The sample has 40,000 to 60,000 clones; 65% to 90% are singletons. The sequenced sample was PBMCs. These receptors were taken from a woman between 45 and 65 years old with lung cancer.

The chain recombines TRBV6-5 with TRBJ1-1; 7 bases are shared with TRBD1. This CDR3 spans 14 amino acids. Germline CDR1 and CDR2: MNHEY and SVGAGI. V shed 7 bases, J shed 2 bases, and the junction held 7 bases outside the gene matches. The CDR3 bases are TGTGCCAGCACCTTTGACAGGGAAAACACTGAAGCTTTCTTT. This sequence encodes CASTFDRENTEAFF.

V and J are TRBV5-1 and TRBJ2-5, with a tentative D call TRBD2 (5 bases). The CDR3 length is 15 residues. V gave up 0 bases and J gave up 1 base, with 10 bases separating them. Germline assignment: CDR1 SGHRS and CDR2 YFSETQ. The CDR3 here is CASSLAGNSQETQYF. CDR3 nucleotide sequence: TGCGCCAGCAGCTTGGCGGGGAACTCCCAAGAGACCCAGTACTTC. Full variable domain (remainder filled in from reference TRBV5-1 and TRBJ2-5): KAGVTQTPRYLIKTRGQQVTLSCSPISGHRSVSWYQQTPGQGLQFLFEYFSETQRNKGNFPGRFSGRQFSNSRSEMNVSTLELGDSALYLCASSLAGNSQETQYFGPGTRLLVL.

The chain is built from TRBV30 and TRBJ2-1; 8 bases align to TRBD1. The CDR3 has 15 amino acids. J was trimmed by 8 bases and V by 5 bases; bases with no gene match: 14. Germline V gene data show CDR1 as GTSNPN and CDR2 as SVGIG (reference sequence). DNA for the CDR3: TGTGCCTGGGGCCTGGGGCAGGGGGCGCTTTATGAGCAGTTCTTC. Its protein product is CAWGLGQGALYEQFF.

The gene calls are TRBV4-2 and TRBJ1-4, with D hard to call. In germline, CDR1 is LGHNA, CDR2 YNFKEQ. With 5 bases removed from V and 5 bases from J, the gap between germline ends came to 18 bases. This CDR3 has 16 amino acids. CDR3 in DNA: TGTGCCAGCAGCTTGCGATCTACGGGTGGAAATGAAAAACTGTTTTTT. It is translated as CASSLRSTGGNEKLFF.

The V gene is TRBV6-5, the J gene TRBJ1-6; unclear D gene. Germline CDR1 MNHEY, CDR2 SVGAGI. This CDR3 comprises 13 residues. Trimming cost V 6 bases and J 9 bases, with 12 bases left between them. The CDR3 is CASSRQIGSPLHF. Written as DNA, the CDR3 is TGTGCCAGCAGCCGACAAATAGGTTCACCCCTCCACTTT.

The chain has TRBV24-1 and TRBJ2-2, with 8 bases matching TRBD1. The CDR3 spans 16 residues. The J segment lost 7 bases and the V segment lost 4 bases, leaving 10 bases of the junction unmatched. From germline, CDR1 is KGHDR and CDR2 SFDVKD. Written as DNA, the CDR3 is TGTGCCACCAGTGAGGGACAGGACCGGACGTTCGGGGAGCTGTTTTTT. This translates into CATSEGQDRTFGELFF.

The chain couples TRBV18 to TRBJ2-7; maybe TRBD2 (5 bases). The CDR3 is 12 residues long. Per the germline V gene, CDR1 is KGHSH and CDR2 is LQKENI. Trimming left V 8 bases short and J 4 bases short, with 12 bases between. CDR3 loop: CASAPGGYEQYF. The CDR3 nucleotides read TGTGCCAGCGCTCCAGGAGGTTACGAGCAGTACTTC.

V and J are TRBV15 and TRBJ1-1; D is ambiguous. The V and J ends lost 0 bases and 1 base respectively, with 3 bases between them. Germline CDR1 and CDR2: LNHNV and YYDKDF (reference sequence). The CDR3 runs 13 residues. CDR3 in amino acids: CATSRERNTEAFF. The DNA for the CDR3 is TGTGCCACCAGCAGAGAACGGAACACTGAAGCTTTCTTT.

V and J are TRBV5-4 and TRBJ2-7, with TRBD1 identical over 11 bases. The CDR3 length is 15 residues. Germline CDR1 and CDR2: SGHNT and YYREEE (reference sequence). V was clipped by 0 bases and J by 6 bases; unmatched bases: 5. The CDR3 nucleotides read TGTGCCAGCAGCTTGGCAGGACAGGGGGCTTCCGAGCAGTACTTC. Translating gives CASSLAGQGASEQYF.

The V and J genes are TRBV12-3 or TRBV12-4 and TRBJ1-1; no firm D call. Trimming shortened V by 6 bases and J by 7 bases, and 12 bases separated the two germline ends. CDR3 size: 12 residues. The CDR3 protein is CASSLGEGEAFF. CDR3 bases: TGTGCCAGCAGCCTCGGAGAGGGTGAAGCTTTCTTT.

This clone showed up just once. The chain recombines TRBV30 with TRBJ2-2, with 7 bases that match TRBD1. Per the germline V gene, CDR1 is GTSNPN and CDR2 is SVGIG (reference sequence). The CDR3 length is 13 residues. The J segment lost 6 bases and the V segment lost 2 bases, leaving 3 bases of the junction unmatched. CDR3 region: CAWSTDRAGELFF. CDR3 nucleotides: TGTGCCTGGAGTACTGACAGGGCCGGGGAGCTGTTTTTT.

The chain carries TRBV12-3 or TRBV12-4 and TRBJ1-2, with TRBD1 identical over 10 bases. V shed 7 bases, J shed 4 bases, and the junction held 3 bases outside the gene matches. The CDR3 spans 13 residues. CDR3 loop: CASNRDRGYGYTF. The CDR3 bases are TGTGCCAGCAACCGGGACAGGGGCTATGGCTACACCTTC.

The table lists this clone with a few counts. The chain couples TRBV10-3 to TRBJ1-1; no clear D. The CDR3 is 14 residues long. Trimming removed 2 bases from V and 0 bases from J, with 7 bases in between. CDR1 ENHRY and CDR2 SYGVKD come from the germline V gene. The CDR3 is CAISEGSMNTEAFF. The CDR3 DNA follows: TGTGCCATCAGTGAGGGCAGCATGAACACTGAAGCTTTCTTT.

The chain couples TRBV11-3 to TRBJ1-6; no clear D gene. Germline CDR1 reads SGHNT; CDR2 reads YENEEA. Trimming removed 1 base from V and 5 bases from J, with 6 bases in between. The CDR3 consists of 14 residues. The CDR3 DNA follows: TGTGCCAGCAGCTTAGTGCCCGATAATTCACCCCTCCACTTT. Its translation is CASSLVPDNSPLHF.

The chain employs TRBV14 and TRBJ1-6, with TRBD1 matching 9 bases. The CDR3 runs 16 residues. J was trimmed by 8 bases and V by 3 bases; bases with no gene match: 8. CDR1 and CDR2 from the germline V gene are SGHDN and FVKESK. The DNA of the CDR3 is TGTGCCAGCAGCCACTGGACAGGGGTTTCGGATTCACCCCTCCACTTT. This codes for CASSHWTGVSDSPLHF. The whole variable domain, filled in from reference TRBV14 and TRBJ1-6, reads EAGVTQFPSHSVIEKGQTVTLRCDPISGHDNLYWYRRVMGKEIKFLLHFVKESKQDESGMPNNRFLAERTGGTYSTLKVQPAELEDSGVYFCASSHWTGVSDSPLHFGNGTRLTVT.

In this sample, this clone turned up a few times. V is TRBV11-2 and J is TRBJ1-2; 7 bases line up with TRBD1. V dropped 4 bases and J dropped 4; count of bases not matched to a gene: 12. This CDR3 comprises 16 residues. Germline CDR1 and CDR2: SGHAT and FQNNGV. CDR3 loop: CASSSTSANRGYGYTF. The DNA for the CDR3 is TGTGCCAGCAGCTCAACCTCGGCAAACAGGGGCTATGGCTACACCTTC.

V usage is TRBV28 and J usage is TRBJ2-4; possibly TRBD1 for D (5 bases). Germline CDR1 MDHEN, CDR2 SYDVKM. CDR3 length equals 15 residues. Between the trimmed V and J ends, which lost 7 bases and 6 bases, there was a span of 19 bases. The CDR3 is CASTLIRDSLNIQYF. CDR3 nucleotide sequence: TGTGCCAGCACCTTGATCCGCGACAGCTTAAACATTCAGTACTTC.

This chain joins TRBV3-1 (or the pseudogene TRBV3-2) and TRBJ1-1; TRBD1 is a possible D gene (5 bases). Germline-derived CDR1 and CDR2 are LGHDT and YNNKEL (reference sequence). CDR3 size: 15 residues. V was pared by 1 base and J by 3 bases, with 12 bases between. The CDR3 region is CASSQGKGLDTEAFF. The CDR3 DNA reads as TGTGCCAGCAGCCAAGGAAAGGGGCTTGACACTGAAGCTTTCTTT.

This chain links TRBV9 with TRBJ2-2, with 12 bases aligning to TRBD2. This CDR3 comprises 16 residues. Germline-derived CDR1 and CDR2 are SGDLS and YYNGEE. V trimming: 10 bases; J trimming: 7 bases; junction bases outside the gene matches: 14. CDR3 nucleotides: TGTGCCCGCGGGACACTAGCGGGGGGAGGTAGCGGGGAGCTGTTTTTT. Amino acid sequence: CARGTLAGGGSGELFF.

This clone was observed a single time. The gene calls are TRBV7-2 and TRBJ1-1, with TRBD1 matching 8 bases. V lost 5 bases to trimming and J lost 1 base; unmatched junction nucleotides: 6. This CDR3 region has 15 residues. Germline values: CDR1 SGHTA, CDR2 FQGNSA. CDR3 sequence reads: CASSKQGERNTEAFF. The CDR3 nucleotides read TGTGCCAGCAGCAAACAGGGGGAGCGGAACACTGAAGCTTTCTTT. Complete variable domain (other parts from reference TRBV7-2 and TRBJ1-1): GAGVSQSPSNKVTEKGKDVELRCDPISGHTALYWYRQSLGQGLEFLIYFQGNSAPDKSGLPSDRFSAERTGGSVSTLTIQRTQQEDSAVYLCASSKQGERNTEAFFGQGTRLTVV.

The chain is built from TRBV6-2 or TRBV6-3 and TRBJ2-5; 7 nucleotides line up with TRBD2. The CDR3 is 15 residues long. CDR1 is MNHEY, CDR2 SVGEGT, per germline. The junction had 5 bases not matched to a gene; V was cut back by 0 bases and J by 4 bases. CDR3 nucleotides: TGTGCCAGCAGTTACTCGATGCCTAGCGGAGAGACCCAGTACTTC. Amino acid sequence: CASSYSMPSGETQYF.

DNA for the CDR3: TGCAGTGCTACCGGGACTGAGCAGTTCTTC. Translating it yields CSATGTEQFF. The rearrangement links TRBV20-1 to TRBJ2-1; D may correspond to TRBD1 or TRBD2 (5 bases each). V lost 4 bases to trimming and J lost 9 bases, with 7 bases between them. The germline V gene encodes CDR1 DFQATT and CDR2 SNEGSKA (reference sequence). The CDR3 spans 10 residues.

The chain joins TRBV2 to TRBJ2-3; TRBD1 agrees at 9 bases. The V gene's germline CDR1 is SNHLY and CDR2 FYNNEI. This CDR3 has 15 residues. The J segment lost 1 base and the V segment lost 5 bases, leaving 4 bases of the junction unmatched. In DNA, the CDR3 is TGTGCCAGCAGTACCCGGACAGGGGGCACAGATACGCAGTATTTT. It is translated as CASSTRTGGTDTQYF.

The genes are TRBV11-3 and TRBJ2-1; D remains ambiguous. Germline V gene sequence: CDR1 SGHNT, CDR2 YENEEA. Deletions cut 5 bases from V and 4 bases from J, with 18 bases between. The CDR3 extends over 16 amino acids. The CDR3: CASSPLRTELYNEQFF. The DNA for the CDR3 is TGTGCCAGCAGCCCCCTCAGGACGGAGCTTTACAATGAGCAGTTCTTC.

This clone was observed a single time. The genes are TRBV7-2 and TRBJ2-7; D gene unclear. Germline CDR1 reads SGHTA; CDR2 reads FQGNSA. CDR3 length equals 15 residues. The V end was cut by 1 base, the J end by 4 bases, with 14 bases between. In DNA form, the CDR3 reads TGTGCCAGCAGCTTAGACGGCAGCCGAGTATACGAGCAGTACTTC. Translation: CASSLDGSRVYEQYF.

V is TRBV10-1 and J is TRBJ1-5; no clear D gene. The V gene lost 2 bases and the J gene lost 9 bases, with 11 bases spanning the gap. The CDR3 totals 13 residues. In germline, CDR1 is WNHNN, CDR2 SYGVQD (reference sequence). The DNA of the CDR3 is TGCGCCAGCAGTGAGAACGAGGGAATGCCCCAGCATTTT. Its translation: CASSENEGMPQHF.

The chain is built from TRBV19 and TRBJ2-7; the D is unclear. V was cut by 3 bases and J by 1 base, with 7 bases left in between. Germline CDR1 LNHDA, CDR2 SQIVND (reference sequence). There are 13 residues in the CDR3. In DNA form, the CDR3 reads TGTGCCAGTAGTATTGCAGCTTCCTACGAGCAGTACTTC. Its protein product is CASSIAASYEQYF.

This clone was counted once. The CDR3 nucleotides read TGTGCCAGTAGTTTCTCCGGAATCGGGGACACTGAAGCTTTCTTT. Translated, it gives CASSFSGIGDTEAFF. The genes are TRBV19 and TRBJ1-1; D remains unclear. The CDR3 contains 15 residues. The germline V and J ends were trimmed by 5 bases and 3 bases, with 16 bases remaining between them. From germline, CDR1 is LNHDA and CDR2 SQIVND (reference sequence).

The genes are TRBV5-4 and TRBJ1-3; D is ambiguous. The CDR3 is made up of 17 amino acids. Germline V gene sequence: CDR1 SGHNT, CDR2 YYREEE (reference sequence). V lost 3 bases to trimming and J lost 0 bases, with 16 bases between them. The CDR3 DNA sequence: TGTGCCAGCAGCTCAACCCTCCGGGGTACCTCTGGAAACACCATATATTTT. This translates into CASSSTLRGTSGNTIYF.

The chain has TRBV7-2 and TRBJ1-2, with unresolved D. V was pared by 1 base and J by 7 bases, with 13 bases between. Germline CDR1 SGHTA, CDR2 FQGNSA. The CDR3 sequence is 14 residues long. The CDR3 DNA sequence: TGTGCCAGCAGCTTAGGATGGGGTTCGGGTGGCTACACCTTC. Protein: CASSLGWGSGGYTF.

The genes are TRBV28 and TRBJ1-4; D uncertain. Germline values: CDR1 MDHEN, CDR2 SYDVKM. Trimming shortened V by 7 bases and J by 8 bases, and 11 bases separated the two germline ends. This CDR3 spans 12 amino acids. The CDR3: CASTQYSEKLFF. CDR3 nucleotides: TGTGCCAGCACCCAGTATTCCGAAAAACTGTTTTTT.